This passage covers 25 T cell receptor beta chains from one sample sequenced in a study of cytomegalovirus exposure and HLA in healthy donors. Use of 60 Vbeta and 13 Jbeta primers characterized the PCR. Measured with immunoSEQ multiplex PCR; TCRdb has only the in-frame clones, and not every one. In the table there are 100,000 to 150,000 clones, approximately 75% of which are singletons. The source material was PBMCs. Every receptor here comes from a man aged 25 to 45 in good health and CMV-seronegative.

This sequence joins TRBV4-2 and TRBJ2-2; 8 nucleotides align to TRBD1. V lost 5 bases and J lost 5; bases outside the gene matches: 10. Germline V gene data show CDR1 as LGHNA and CDR2 as YNFKEQ. This CDR3 is built from 16 residues. The CDR3 coding sequence is TGTGCCAGCAGCACCCGTGGACAGGGAGATACCGGGGAGCTGTTTTTT. This translates into CASSTRGQGDTGELFF.

This clone was observed a few times. The J gene is TRBJ2-7, the V gene TRBV4-3, with D tentatively TRBD1 (5 bases). V was trimmed by 2 bases and J by 0 bases, leaving 14 bases between them. Germline CDR1 is LGHNA and CDR2 is YSLEER. The CDR3 is 16 amino acids. The CDR3 DNA sequence: TGCGCCAGCAGCCAATATTTTTTAGGGGACTCCTACGAGCAGTACTTC. Translated, it gives CASSQYFLGDSYEQYF.

By sample fraction, this clone is medium-sized. This sequence joins TRBV19 and TRBJ2-3, with D maybe TRBD1 (6 bases). This CDR3 spans 15 amino acids. The germline gives CDR1 LNHDA, CDR2 SQIVND (reference sequence). V gave up 3 bases and J gave up 1 base, with 11 bases separating them. CDR3 in amino acids: CASSIWTDGTDTQYF. The CDR3 DNA follows: TGTGCCAGTAGTATTTGGACAGATGGCACAGATACGCAGTATTTT.

The chain has TRBV5-1 and TRBJ2-3, with 12 bases matching TRBD2. V was clipped by 4 bases and J by 2 bases; unmatched bases: 14. Germline CDR1 and CDR2: SGHRS and YFSETQ. The CDR3 has 19 amino acids. The CDR3 nucleotides are TGCGCCAGCAGCGGCCGGACTAGCGGGGCCGGGATAGTCACAGATACGCAGTATTTT. As protein: CASSGRTSGAGIVTDTQYF.

The chain links TRBV6-6 to TRBJ1-2; TRBD1 aligns across 8 bases. This CDR3 spans 15 amino acids. The germline V gene encodes CDR1 MNHNY and CDR2 SVGAGI (reference sequence). V lost 2 bases and J lost 4; bases outside the gene matches: 6. For the CDR3, the DNA is TGTGCCAGCAGTTACCCGGTTACAGGGGGCTATGGCTACACCTTC. As protein: CASSYPVTGGYGYTF.

The genes are TRBV27 and TRBJ2-1, with a tentative D call TRBD2 (7 bases). CDR1 is MNHEY, CDR2 SMNVEV, per germline (reference sequence). This CDR3 is built from 16 residues. V was clipped by 1 base and J by 8 bases, with 18 bases between them. CDR3 DNA: TGTGCCAGCAGTTTATTTGAGTGGGGGGGCCGCGATGAGCAGTTCTTC. Its translation: CASSLFEWGGRDEQFF.

The chain carries TRBV4-3 and TRBJ2-5; weak D call: TRBD2 (5 bases). The CDR3 extends over 13 amino acids. V was cut by 2 bases and J by 5 bases, with 9 bases left in between. Germline CDR1 LGHNA, CDR2 YSLEER. The CDR3 region has the DNA TGCGCCAGCAGCCAACTAGCCGGTGAGACCCAGTACTTC. Protein: CASSQLAGETQYF.

This clone came up a few times. The V gene is TRBV6-1, the J gene TRBJ2-7; D unclear. CDR1 is MNHNS, CDR2 SASEGT, per germline. This CDR3 is built from 11 residues. V was shortened by 3 bases and J by 3 bases, with 3 bases between the two germline ends. The CDR3, as DNA: TGTGCCAGCAGTGACAACTACGAGCAGTACTTC. It encodes CASSDNYEQYF.

This clone has more than one count but fewer than ten. The chain is built from TRBV4-1 and TRBJ2-1; a weak D match, TRBD1 (6 bases). This CDR3 is 15 amino acids long. From germline, CDR1 is MGHRA and CDR2 YSYEKL. Trimming took 4 bases from V and 2 from J, leaving 12 bases between them. The CDR3 is CASSLRTAPYNEQFF. CDR3 coding DNA: TGCGCCAGCAGCCTCCGGACAGCTCCCTACAATGAGCAGTTCTTC.

The J gene is TRBJ2-3, the V gene TRBV10-2, with TRBD2 as a possible D gene (5 bases). Germline V gives CDR1 WSHSY, CDR2 SAAADI. The germline V and J ends were trimmed by 6 bases and 6 bases, with 7 bases remaining between them. CDR3 length equals 11 residues. CDR3: CASSPGDTQYF. The DNA for the CDR3 is TGCGCCAGCAGCCCGGGGGATACGCAGTATTTT.

This clone was observed once. This chain links TRBV18 with TRBJ2-7; D might be TRBD2 (5 bases). Germline CDR1 KGHSH, CDR2 LQKENI. Trimming cost V 2 bases and J 2 bases, with 13 bases left between them. This CDR3 is 15 amino acids long. DNA of the CDR3: TGTGCCAGCTCACCAGGGCAGGAGGTGACCTACGAGCAGTACTTC. Translating gives CASSPGQEVTYEQYF.

In its sample, this clone was seen a few times. The chain combines TRBV13 with TRBJ2-3, with 11 positions matching TRBD2. The CDR3 sequence is 19 residues long. V shed 5 bases, J shed 0 bases, and the junction held 13 bases outside the gene matches. The germline V gene has CDR1 PRHDT and CDR2 FYEKMQ (reference sequence). CDR3 nucleotide sequence: TGTGCCAGCAGCCCAGGGCCAACTAGCGGGGGAACTAGCACAGATACGCAGTATTTT. Amino acid sequence: CASSPGPTSGGTSTDTQYF.

The chain couples TRBV5-1 to TRBJ2-2; TRBD1 is a possible D gene (6 bases). This CDR3 region has 15 residues. The germline CDR1 and CDR2 sequences are SGHRS and YFSETQ. V was trimmed by 4 bases and J by 0 bases, leaving 10 bases between them. The DNA of the CDR3 is TGCGCCAGCAGCCCTCGGACAGCGAACACCGGGGAGCTGTTTTTT. This gives the protein CASSPRTANTGELFF.

The rearrangement joins TRBV29-1 to TRBJ1-5; D is possibly TRBD1 (6 bases). The germline V gene has CDR1 SQVTM and CDR2 ANQGSEA. The ends were cut back, 4 bases at V and 2 bases at J, with 15 bases in the middle. There are 15 residues in the CDR3. The CDR3 sequence is CSVAVRGYGNQPQHF. As DNA, the CDR3 is TGCAGCGTTGCCGTCAGGGGCTACGGCAATCAGCCCCAGCATTTT. The full variable domain, in which reference TRBV29-1 and TRBJ1-5 provide the parts outside the CDR3, is SAVISQKPSRDICQRGTSLTIQCQVDSQVTMMFWYRQQPGQSLTLIATANQGSEATYESGFVIDKFPISRPNLTFSTLTVSNMSPEDSSIYLCSVAVRGYGNQPQHFGDGTRLSIL.

This chain links TRBV5-4 with TRBJ2-5; 7 nucleotides line up with TRBD1. Trimming cost V 6 bases and J 5 bases; bases outside gene matches: 7. This CDR3 region has 13 residues. CDR1 and CDR2 from the germline V gene are SGHNT and YYREEE (reference sequence). The CDR3 loop reads CASTEGQFETQYF. CDR3 bases: TGTGCCAGCACCGAGGGACAGTTCGAGACCCAGTACTTC.

The chain recombines TRBV5-1 with TRBJ2-1; 7 bases agree with TRBD2. Germline CDR1 SGHRS, CDR2 YFSETQ. The V segment lost 0 bases and the J segment 6 bases; nucleotides outside the gene matches: 9. The CDR3 runs 16 residues. CDR3 DNA: TGCGCCAGCAGCTTGGCCGGCGGGGGACGAGTCAATGAGCAGTTCTTC. Translated, it gives CASSLAGGGRVNEQFF.

The chain couples TRBV6-5 to TRBJ1-4; TRBD1 might be the D (6 bases). The CDR3 runs 15 residues. V dropped 6 bases and J dropped 8 bases, with 19 bases sitting between them. Germline CDR1 MNHEY, CDR2 SVGAGI. The CDR3 here is CASSTRRRGNEKLFF. The DNA of the CDR3 is TGTGCCAGCAGCACTCGGCGCAGGGGCAACGAAAAACTGTTTTTT.

This chain connects TRBV19 to TRBJ2-7; D gene ambiguous. From germline, CDR1 is LNHDA and CDR2 SQIVND (reference sequence). V dropped 7 bases and J dropped 6 bases, with 16 bases sitting between them. The CDR3 spans 13 residues. CDR3 sequence reads: CASTETSGFEQYF. The DNA for the CDR3 is TGTGCCAGTACCGAAACATCGGGTTTCGAGCAGTACTTC.

The chain combines TRBV6-1 with TRBJ1-5; 7 nucleotides align to TRBD1. Germline V lookup: CDR1 MNHNS, CDR2 SASEGT. The length of the CDR3 is 16 residues. V shed 3 bases, J shed 3 bases, and the junction held 8 bases outside the gene matches. The CDR3 loop reads CASSDFTGVPNQPQHF. CDR3 DNA sequence: TGTGCCAGCAGTGATTTTACAGGGGTGCCCAATCAGCCCCAGCATTTT.

V and J are TRBV23-1 and TRBJ2-7, with a tentative D call TRBD1 (6 bases). Being an ORF, TRBV23-1 has a function that is uncertain. This CDR3 contains 16 residues. Trimming cost V 3 bases and J 5 bases, with 20 bases left between them. The DNA for the CDR3 is TGCGCCAGCAGTCACTGGATCTTGGCAGGGGCGAACGAGCAGTACTTC. This translates into CASSHWILAGANEQYF.

In the case of this clone: One end of the junction does not line up with germline, which may come from a read error. This chain joins TRBV7-9 and TRBJ2-1; D unresolved. This CDR3 has 11 amino acids. The V gene's germline CDR1 is SEHNR and CDR2 FQNEAQ (reference sequence). CDR3 bases: TGTTCCAGCAGCTTAAGTCAGTTAAAGTTCTTC. This encodes CSSSLSQLKFF.

The chain combines TRBV2 with TRBJ1-2, with 11 bases lining up with TRBD1. CDR1 SNHLY and CDR2 FYNNEI come from the germline V gene. This CDR3 contains 13 residues. The trim removed 3 bases at V and 10 bases at J, leaving 4 bases unmatched. The CDR3 sequence: CASSEGTGGSYTF. CDR3 coding DNA: TGTGCCAGCAGTGAGGGGACAGGGGGTTCCTACACCTTC.

This clone was picked up one time. The genes are TRBV6-1 and TRBJ2-5, with TRBD1 matching over 11 bases. The end of the DNA fits TRBJ2-7 better, so the J call may be wrong. The CDR3 loop spans 14 amino acids. Germline V gives CDR1 MNHNS, CDR2 SASEGT. The CDR3 DNA reads as TGTGCCAGTGTAGCCGGGACAGGGGGTTACGAGCAGTACTTC. Translating gives CASVAGTGGYEQYF.

This clone was detected only a few times. The chain links TRBV2 to TRBJ2-1; 8 bases match TRBD2. After removal of 4 bases from V and 13 bases from J, the junction contained 9 bases not matched to a gene. The CDR3 contains 13 residues. CDR1 and CDR2 from the germline V gene are SNHLY and FYNNEI. The chain's CDR3 is CASSAVTSGDQFF. The CDR3 bases are TGTGCCAGCAGTGCCGTAACTAGCGGAGACCAGTTCTTC.

The chain couples TRBV7-9 to TRBJ1-2; 7 nucleotides align to TRBD1. CDR1 is SEHNR and CDR2 is FQNEAQ in the germline V gene (reference sequence). The CDR3 sequence is 13 residues long. V shed 3 bases and J 8 bases; nucleotides not matched to a gene: 6. The CDR3 bases are TGTGCCAGCAGCTTTTCGACAGGGCCGGGCTACACCTTC. Its translation is CASSFSTGPGYTF.